This T cell receptor beta chain was sequenced during a study of CD8 T cells in Susac syndrome. In regard to this clonotype: Its antigen is as yet unknown.

Reverse transcription of about 0.45 to 1 ug RNA used random hexamers. Multiplex immunoSEQ PCR targeted 54 Vbeta and 13 Jbeta TCR beta segments. TCRdb reanalysed the immunoSEQ multiplex PCR reads using MiXCR and keeps one entry per CDR3 protein. The top ten hold roughly 0.091% of the sample, which has 95,000 to 150,000 distinct CDR3 sequences, about 94% seen once. CD8+ and CD4+ T cells from blood underwent TCR beta sequencing, which was carried out in a high-throughput format. Negative isolation yielded the CD8+ and CD4+ T cells, while FACS enriched the TEMRA cells. Broader study findings: A relatively small number of individuals underwent TCR sequencing and HLA analysis.

Material: CD4+ T cells from PBMCs. This TCR came from a human donor in good health.

Here the CDR3 DNA reads TGTGCCTGGAGCCCAGGGGGGCCTTGGAGTGGCTACACCTTC. It yields the protein CAWSPGGPWSGYTF. The chain combines TRBV30 with TRBJ1-2; 7 positions agree with TRBD1. Trimming cost V 3 bases and J 7 bases; bases outside gene matches: 11. The CDR3 has 14 residues. Germline V lookup: CDR1 GTSNPN, CDR2 SVGIG (reference sequence).